The T cell receptor (beta chain) under discussion was sequenced for a study of T cell responses to AZD1222 COVID-19 vaccine (dated by TCRdb to the early 2020s). Some background on the complete study: AZD1222 recipients given second doses at about 4 weeks or at about 12 weeks were pooled, since spike-specific TCR depth and breadth were not found to differ between the two schedules. TCR sequencing was performed for 233 trial participants, of whom 200 to 220 were given two doses of AZD1222 and around 26 were given two doses of MenACWY control vaccine. Trial participants were enrolled by age into 18-55, 56-69 and 70-plus year subgroups, with approximately 150, 28 and 58 TCR-sequenced participants respectively. The full study reports these points: No day 14 peak-response samples were available, so repertoires were characterized only after the peak T cell response. A significant rise in spike-specific TCR breadth and depth was observed after two AZD1222 doses relative to day 0 and relative to MenACWY recipients. Most participants were white British and females outnumbered males, and the authors suggested that clonal diversity may have been underestimated. The vaccine-associated CD4 TCRs covered the entire spike protein, and the dominant responses fell in regions 160-218 and 743-854. Reportedly, almost half of the unique spike-specific TCRs recognized epitopes lying outside the regions that are mutated in the B.1.351 and B.1.1.7 variants. Conclusions about previously exposed vaccinees are limited, since just five or six AZD1222 recipients were seropositive for SARS-CoV-2 at baseline. In the small 56-69-year group, the increase in depth fell short of significance, most likely because of low power.

Spanning cysteine to phenylalanine, the CDR3 consists of 12 amino acids. Only the CDR3 portion is preserved as DNA: 36 bases, with reading frame beginning at the first base. The germline ends are 14 bases apart after V is trimmed by 7 bases and J by 7 bases. CDR1 and CDR2 are read off the germline V gene as SNHLY and FYNNEI. The CDR3 regions of human TCRbeta chains were subjected to immunosequencing. The authors' pipeline ran thus. Repertoire TCRs were matched against a reference library of SARS-CoV-2-specific TCRs generated with the MIRA antigen-specificity platform. Breadth was defined as the fraction of unique TCRs that were SARS-CoV-2-associated, and depth was defined as the fraction of total T cells that were SARS-CoV-2-associated. Using the MIRA data, every spike-specific TCR was mapped to the spike region that the TCR reacted to and assigned to either a CD4 or a CD8 class. Log10-transformed breadth and depth values were compared by one-way ANOVA with Sidak's multiple comparisons tests. Drawn from immuneACCESS, this table holds only the in-frame rearrangements with V and J called that TCRdb kept. Clones are partly lost; checked studies trace under half to an unresolved V gene and leave the rest unexplained. V, J and clone size are taken as reported in that table, and D and trimming were inferred from the DNA itself. This sample lists 120,000 to 150,000 clones; 90% to 95% were detected once. Together, the top ten hold around 5.2% of the sample.

This clone was seen only a few times. Which antigen it targets is not known. Base quality data are lacking; no much larger clone is found one base away. The time point label of this sample denotes: baseline before first vaccination. Vaccinee samples came from UK trials COV001 and COV002, including a single-blind randomized controlled phase 2/3 trial of AZD1222 (ChAdOx1 nCoV-19) in healthy adults. Trial participant PBMC samples were collected at day 0 and day 28 after the second dose for TCRbeta chain sequencing. The sequencing here drew on peripheral blood, taken on day 0 of AZD1222 vaccination. The sequence links TRBV2 to TRBJ2-7; the D region possibly corresponds to TRBD2 (6 bases align). This receptor was identified in an adult in good health. The CDR3 protein is CASIVEEGEQYF. The DNA sequence is given as TGTGCCAGCATTGTGGAGGAGGGGGAGCAGTACTTC.